This TCR beta chain was profiled in a study of shared clonotypes between healthy human individuals (TCRdb year 2020). The study in broad terms: The cohort included a few men and a couple of women between 18 and 49 years of age. For each donor, CD4 naive and CD4 memory were each run on three plates, CD8 naive on two plates, and CD8 memory on one plate. To estimate repertoire size and how much clonotypes are shared between individuals, the study performed deep sequencing of blood TCR repertoires from five healthy adults. To increase sequencing depth and limit assay-specific biases, different laboratories used diverse techniques to prepare libraries and sequence TCR repertoires. Each donor's leukapheresis produced roughly between roughly 0.85 and 9.5 billion PBMCs.

Using the deep immunoSEQ assay, TCR CDR3 regions were amplified from genomic DNA by multiplex PCR. Genomic DNA extracted from each cell subset was distributed evenly over all wells of several immunoSEQ 96-well plates, and each plate served as one replicate. For sorted subsets, 150 to 250 ng of genomic DNA, equivalent to 30,000 or so T cell genomes, went into each replicate PCR. Purified libraries were measured with a Qubit 3.0 fluorometer, size-checked on a Bioanalyzer 2100, and measured again with the KAPA Library Quantification kit. A separate single-read 150-cycle Illumina NextSeq 550 flow cell was used to sequence each immunoSEQ 96-well plate. In the authors' own workflow: The immunoSEQ output contained only junctional sequences without quality scores, so filtering could not match that applied to full-length reads. Sequences were annotated with PyIR, a Python wrapper for IgBLAST v1.9, using IMGT germline references to assign V/J genes and CDR3. Reads were filtered out if the reads had weak V/J assignments (E-value above 1e-6), no CDR3, stop codons, out-of-frame junctions, or ambiguous translated residues. V3J clonotypes were defined as sequences sharing the same inferred V gene, J gene, and CDR3 amino acid sequence. To compute the percentage overlap between repertoires, the number of shared unique clonotypes was divided by the size of the smaller repertoire. Richness of each repertoire was evaluated using RTK rarefaction, the Chao1 estimator, and Recon v2.1 estimates of unobserved clonotypes. OLGA was used to compute generation probabilities for all TCRbeta clonotypes that the gDNA method yielded from a handful of donors. TCRdb limited this immuneACCESS table to in-frame rearrangements with V and J called. A share of clones is missing; checked studies link under half to unresolved V genes, and the rest is unexplained. That table gives V, J and clone size, and the DNA gave D and trimming. For this sample the table gives fewer than 800,000 clones, of which 92% were detected only once. The top ten clones comprise approximately 24% of the sample.

CD8 naive samples were CD45RO-negative cells positively selected for CCR7, giving a CD45RA+CCR7+ population that excluded TemRA cells. The donors were healthy, HIV-negative adults with no recently reported acute infections or vaccinations. All donors were Caucasian adults living in Nashville, Tennessee, USA. Blood was obtained by leukapheresis, after which PBMCs were separated by Ficoll-Histopaque density gradient centrifugation and cryopreserved in liquid nitrogen vapor phase. Purity and quantity of every magnetically sorted T cell population were checked by analytical flow cytometry. Genomic DNA was isolated from every sorted fraction and measured by UV absorbance on a Nanodrop 2000c. Broader findings and caveats from the paper: Because the study included only a small number of donors, the genetic and exposure-history diversity represented was limited. Sharing across a few donors was observed for approximately 4.6% of naive CD4, under 4% of naive CD8, around 2.5% of memory CD4, and about 0.38% of memory CD8 clonotypes. Naive subsets generally had larger estimated clonotype richness than memory subsets did. Compared with non-shared clonotypes, clonotypes shared by all four sorted-subset donors had higher generation probabilities. Incomplete sequencing was indicated by rarefaction of sorted-subset datasets, despite the large sequencing depth. Sampling was restricted to blood, and TCR repertoires in tissues likely differ from the TCR repertoires found in blood. Based on pairwise subsampling, the degree of clonotype sharing among donors was expected to be affected by sequencing depth.

A word on this clone: The target of this receptor is not known. One base away there is no much larger clone; base qualities are not given.

Reading from cysteine to phenylalanine, the CDR3 counts 17 amino acids. Left in the record is the CDR3 DNA by itself, 51 bases read in frame from the first base. Unmatched junction bases come to 9, with V trimmed by 0 bases and J by 2 bases. Reading the germline V gene gives CDR1 SGHTA and CDR2 FQGTGA. This sequence originates from a young man in good health. Sequences were obtained from naive CD8+ T cells sorted from blood. Interpreted using the paper, the cell subset or site label stands for: CD45RA+CCR7+. In this chain, TRBV7-3 is recombined with TRBJ1-2, and 7 bases in between align with TRBD1. The base sequence is TGTGCCAGCAGCTTAACCCTAGACTGGGGACAGAACTATGGCTACACCTTC. The translation is CASSLTLDWGQNYGYTF.